This T cell receptor (beta chain) emerged from a study of shared clonotypes between healthy human individuals. On the study more broadly: For every donor, three CD4 naive, three CD4 memory, two CD8 naive and one CD8 memory plates were used.

The data were produced by immunoSEQ multiplex PCR, yet TCRdb's version contains in-frame clones alone and is incomplete. The repertoire holds 2,500,000 or so clones, with over 85% as singletons. The germline V gene has CDR1 MNHNY and CDR2 SVGAGI (reference sequence). V gave up 0 bases and J gave up 6 bases; unmatched junction bases: 8. The CDR3 sequence is 16 residues long. The chain links TRBV6-6 to TRBJ2-3; 8 nucleotides align to TRBD2. This clonotype was obtained from a man between 18 and 29 years old in good health. The specimen sequenced was naive CD4+ T cells sorted from blood. The subset was: CD45RA+ positively selected. The CDR3 DNA sequence: TGTGCCAGCAGTTACTCCCGAGCGGGAGCTGGGGATACGCAGTATTTT. It yields the protein CASSYSRAGAGDTQYF.